This TCR beta chain was captured in a study of T-cell reconstitution after alpha-beta-depleted transplantation in children. General study results and limits: It was surviving recipient T cells and thymic progenitors that gave some patients high TCRbeta diversity at day 60. Several hundred expanded graft clones reportedly were the source of alpha-beta T cells about two months after transplant. Newly produced T cells mostly provided counts and TCRbeta diversity after one year, as hyperexpanded clones declined.

Unique molecular identifiers were incorporated during preparation of the TCRbeta library. Using its own MiXCR run on the PCR reads, TCRdb lists one record per CDR3 protein. The sample shows about 980,000 distinct CDR3 sequences, roughly 31% of them seen only once. Regarding this clonotype: Its antigen remains unknown.

The CDR3 runs to 14 residues. Trimming took off 4 bases at V and 4 bases at J, with 13 bases between the two ends. CDR1 is SEHNR and CDR2 is FQNEAQ in the germline V gene (reference sequence). The rearrangement uses TRBV7-9 and TRBJ2-5; D possibly uses TRBD1 or TRBD2 (6 bases each). Sequencing was performed on PBMCs, mostly from graft donor cells, taken 360 days after TCRalphabeta/CD19-depleted stem cell transplant. This receptor was obtained from a boy in the first two years of life who had a stem cell transplant for SCID, so the T cells may come from the graft donor. The CDR3 DNA is TGTGCCAGCAGCTACGGGGGCAGGGGAGAGACCCAGTACTTC. Translated: CASSYGGRGETQYF.